This T cell receptor (beta chain) appears in the sequencing data of a study of CD8 T cells in Susac syndrome. An input of roughly 0.5 to 1 ug of RNA was subjected to reverse transcription using random hexamers. TCRdb re-called the immunoSEQ multiplex PCR reads through MiXCR, storing one row per CDR3 protein. The sample has about 120,000 distinct CDR3 sequences; around 94% are singletons. High-throughput TCR beta sequencing covered peripheral CD8+ and CD4+ T cells. The TEMRA cells underwent FACS enrichment, while the CD8+ and CD4+ T cells underwent negative isolation. Trimming took 6 bases from V and 1 from J, leaving 12 bases between them. The CDR3 sequence is 15 residues long. CDR1 is SNHLY and CDR2 is FYNNEI in the germline V gene.

Sequencing was done on a sample of CD4+ T cells from PBMCs. The chain uses TRBV2 and TRBJ2-2; TRBD2 is a possible D gene (6 bases). The origin of this receptor is a human donor in good health. The CDR3 coding sequence is TGTGCCAGCAGGGGGGATAGCGGGAACACCGGGGAGCTGTTTTTT. Translated, it gives CASRGDSGNTGELFF. Full variable domain (rest looked up from reference TRBV2 and TRBJ2-2): EPEVTQTPSHQVTQMGQEVILRCVPISNHLYFYWYRQILGQKVEFLVSFYNNEISEKSEIFDDQFSVERPDGSNFTLKIRSTKLEDSAMYFCASRGDSGNTGELFFGEGSRLTVL.